This is a list of T cell receptor beta chains from one sample in a study of T cell responses to AZD1222 COVID-19 vaccine. This table comes from immunoSEQ multiplex PCR, and its TCRdb copy is limited to in-frame clones, with some not included. This sample has roughly 190,000 clones, with approximately 91% found just once. The sample in question was peripheral blood, obtained on day 0 of AZD1222 vaccination. The receptors shown here come from an adult in good health. Both conserved end residues are part of each CDR3. The D gene is left open where the match is weak. The size entry is marked missing in some rows and otherwise reads once, few, many or a size class.

TRBJ2-7 NA TRBD2 TRBV19 TGTGCCAGTAGTATTTCCCTAGCGGGGGAAAGCTCCTACGAGCAGTACTTC CASSISLAGESSYEQYF
TRBJ2-6 NA NA TRBV12-3/TRBV12-4 TGTGCCAGCGGGGGCTCTGGGGCCAACGTCCTGACTTTC CASGGSGANVLTF
TRBJ2-1 NA TRBD2 TRBV11-3 TGTGCCAGCAGCCCGGGAGGACTAGCGGGAGGAACATACAATGAGCAGTTCTTC CASSPGGLAGGTYNEQFF
TRBJ1-1 NA NA TRBV28 TGTGCCAGCAGTATCTTGGGTGAGAACACTGAAGCTTTCTTT CASSILGENTEAFF
TRBJ2-7 few TRBD2 TRBV28 TGTGCCAGCAGTTTGGCGGGAGCCTACGAGCAGTACTTC CASSLAGAYEQYF
TRBJ1-6 NA TRBD1 TRBV19 TGTGCCAGTAGTATACTCTCGACCGGGACAGGGCATTCACCCCTCCACTTT CASSILSTGTGHSPLHF
TRBJ2-1 NA NA TRBV12-5 TGTGCTAGTGGTTTGTCCCAAACCGGGACTGCAGACAATGAGCAGTTCTTC CASGLSQTGTADNEQFF
TRBJ1-2 NA TRBD1 TRBV24-1 TGTGCCACCAGTGATACTCGGACAGGGGGGGGATTACATGGCTACACCTTC CATSDTRTGGGLHGYTF
TRBJ1-2 NA NA TRBV5-1 TGCGCCAGCAGCATAAAAATGTCGAGGGACGATAACTATGGCTACACCTTC CASSIKMSRDDNYGYTF
TRBJ2-2 NA TRBD1 TRBV28 TGTGCCAGCAGTTGGGGACAGGGGGCAGTCACCGGGGAGCTGTTTTTT CASSWGQGAVTGELFF
TRBJ2-7 NA TRBD1 TRBV7-9 TGTGCCAGCAGCCCCGGACAGGACTACGAGCAGTACTTC CASSPGQDYEQYF
TRBJ1-2 NA NA TRBV14 TGTGCCAGCAGCCCGGGAGACTCCTATGGCTACACCTTC CASSPGDSYGYTF
TRBJ2-2 NA NA TRBV15 TGTGCCACCAGCATAAACAGGAACACCGGGGAGCTGTTTTTT CATSINRNTGELFF
TRBJ2-1 NA NA TRBV21-1 TGTGCCAGCAGCAAAGGTACGGGACTAGCGGGAGGGCCCATCTACAATGAGCAGTTCTTC CASSKGTGLAGGPIYNEQFF
TRBJ2-7 NA NA TRBV19 TGTGCCAGTAGTATCGGTCGGGGTAACTACGAGCAGTACTTC CASSIGRGNYEQYF
TRBJ2-5 NA NA TRBV12-3/TRBV12-4 TGTGCCAGCGGAGGCTGGACTCAAGAGACCCAGTACTTC CASGGWTQETQYF
TRBJ1-4 NA NA TRBV15 TGTGCCACCGGATCAGAACGGAGACACAATGAAAAACTGTTTTTT CATGSERRHNEKLFF
TRBJ2-3 NA TRBD1 TRBV2 TGTGCCAGCAGGTCTTCTGGGATCAGGACAGGGGAAGATACGCAGTATTTT CASRSSGIRTGEDTQYF
TRBJ2-3 NA TRBD2 TRBV7-6 TGTGCCAGCACCGGACTAGCGGGGGGCGGCACAGATACGCAGTATTTT CASTGLAGGGTDTQYF
TRBJ2-7 NA TRBD2 TRBV6-4 TGTGCCAGCAAATACTCAGGTAACGGGACTAGCGGGAATCGCAGCTACGAGCAGTACTTC CASKYSGNGTSGNRSYEQYF
TRBJ1-1 NA TRBD1 TRBV4-3 TGCGCCAGCAGCCAGAGCACACAGGGGGTCATGAACACTGAAGCTTTCTTT CASSQSTQGVMNTEAFF
TRBJ2-2 NA NA TRBV11-2 TGTGCCAGCAGCTTAACTATTTGGGGTCTGTTTTTT CASSLTIWGLFF
TRBJ1-2 NA NA TRBV7-8 TGTGCCAGCAGCTTAGCAGGGGCAGCTGGCTACACCTTC CASSLAGAAGYTF
TRBJ2-7 NA TRBD2 TRBV3-1/TRBV3-2 TGTGCCAGCAGCCGGCTAGCGGGAGGGCCGTACGAGCAGTACTTC CASSRLAGGPYEQYF
TRBJ1-6 NA TRBD1 TRBV28 TGTGCCAGCATCGGGACAGGGGCAAATTCACCCCTCCACTTT CASIGTGANSPLHF
TRBJ2-7 NA NA TRBV3-1/TRBV3-2 TGTGCCAGCAGCCAACCTTACGGGGCACGCTCCGAGCAGTACTTC CASSQPYGARSEQYF
TRBJ2-5 NA TRBD2 TRBV18 TGTGCCAGCTCACCAGCTAGCGGGGGGGCAATTTCGGAGACCCAGTACTTC CASSPASGGAISETQYF
TRBJ1-5 NA NA TRBV29-1 TGCAGCGCTACCTTCGGGGAGGAGCCCCAGCATTTT CSATFGEEPQHF
TRBJ2-5 once TRBD1 TRBV28 TGTGCCAGCAGTCCCAGTGGGCAGGGGGCCGAGACCCAGTACTTC CASSPSGQGAETQYF
TRBJ1-2 NA NA TRBV4-1 TGCGCCAGCAGCCAAGTTCGAGAGAGGACACAACGCTATGGCTACACCTTC CASSQVRERTQRYGYTF
TRBJ2-7 NA NA TRBV4-1 TGCGCCAGCAGCCAAGCGGGGACTCATACCTACGAGCAGTACTTC CASSQAGTHTYEQYF
TRBJ1-2 once TRBD1 TRBV7-2 TGTGCCAGCAGCGTCATAACAGGGGGCGGTGGCTACACCTTC CASSVITGGGGYTF
TRBJ1-2 NA NA TRBV11-2 TGTGCCAGCAGCTCAATACCCACAGCCGGGGAAGGCTATGGCTACACCTTC CASSSIPTAGEGYGYTF
TRBJ1-2 NA TRBD1 TRBV14 TGTGCCAGCAGCCAGGACAGGAACTATGGCTACACCTTC CASSQDRNYGYTF
TRBJ2-7 NA TRBD2 TRBV19 TGTGCCAGCGGGACTAGCGGGAGGTACGAGCAGTACTTC CASGTSGRYEQYF